This TCR beta chain was identified in a study of blood T cell repertoires in COVID-19. Study as a whole: COVID-19 samples from acute and convalescent phases originated in the United States, Italy and Spain.

V lost 4 bases, J lost 2 bases, and 5 bases stayed unmatched. The CDR3 spans 14 residues. Germline V gene lookup returns CDR1 SGHRS and CDR2 YFSETQ. TCRdb's copy holds only in-frame clones and misses some; the assay was immunoSEQ multiplex PCR. The sample consists of 270,000 or so clones, 86% of them appearing once. Self-reported history from a screening survey and questionnaire set each donor's cohort. The sample taken for sequencing was PBMCs or T cells enriched from blood (not recorded which). The rearrangement uses TRBV5-1 and TRBJ2-7; TRBD2 agrees at 8 bases. This clonotype was sampled from a young woman who had recovered from COVID-19. The CDR3 reads CASSREGRPYEQYF. CDR3 DNA: TGCGCCAGCAGCCGGGAGGGCCGACCCTACGAGCAGTACTTC.